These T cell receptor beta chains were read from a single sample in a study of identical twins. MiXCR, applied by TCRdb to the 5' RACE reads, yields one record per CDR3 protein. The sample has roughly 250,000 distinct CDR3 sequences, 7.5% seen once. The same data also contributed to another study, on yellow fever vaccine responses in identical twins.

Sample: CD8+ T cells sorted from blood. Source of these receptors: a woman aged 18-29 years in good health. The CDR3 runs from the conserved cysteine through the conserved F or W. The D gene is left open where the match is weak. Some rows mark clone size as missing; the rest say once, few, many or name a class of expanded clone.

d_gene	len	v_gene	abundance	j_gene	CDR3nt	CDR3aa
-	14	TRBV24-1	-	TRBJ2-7	TGTGCCACCAGTGATCGGGACGGAGCCTACGAGCAGTACTTC	CATSDRDGAYEQYF
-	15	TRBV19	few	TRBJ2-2	TGTGCCAGTAGTCGCCGGACCCCTAGGACCGGGGAGCTGTTTTTT	CASSRRTPRTGELFF
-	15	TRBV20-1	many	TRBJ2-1	TGCAGTGCTAAGCGACGGGGGCCTCTATACAATGAGCAGTTCTTC	CSAKRRGPLYNEQFF
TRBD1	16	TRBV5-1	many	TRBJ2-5	TGCGCCAGCAGCCCCGTCGGCCGGGACAGACAAGAGACCCAGTACTTC	CASSPVGRDRQETQYF
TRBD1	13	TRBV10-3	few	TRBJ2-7	TGTGCCATACGAAGGGACAGTGCCTACGAGCAGTACTTC	CAIRRDSAYEQYF
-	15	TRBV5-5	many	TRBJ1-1	TGTGCCAGCAGTCAAGGACCGGCCGAGGTGGTTGAAGCTTTCTTT	CASSQGPAEVVEAFF
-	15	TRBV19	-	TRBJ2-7	TGTGCCTGTTCTTCCGGGACTGCGTCATCCTCCGAGCAGTACTTC	CACSSGTASSSEQYF
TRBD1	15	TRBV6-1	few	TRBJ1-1	TGTGCCAGCAGTGAACCACAGGGGATGAACACTGAAGCTTTCTTT	CASSEPQGMNTEAFF
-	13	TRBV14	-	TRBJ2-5	TGTGCCAGCAGCCCGCGGGGACGGGAGACCCAGTACTTC	CASSPRGRETQYF
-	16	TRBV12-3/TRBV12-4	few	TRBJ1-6	TGTGCCAGCAGTTTAGAACTAGACAGTTCTAATTCACCCCTCCACTTT	CASSLELDSSNSPLHF
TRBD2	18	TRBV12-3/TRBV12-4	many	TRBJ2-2	TGTGCCATCCCTAAGTGGTGGACGGGAGGGCCGTACACCGGGGAGCTGTTTTTT	CAIPKWWTGGPYTGELFF
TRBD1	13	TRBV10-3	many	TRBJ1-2	TGTGCCATCAGCTCGACAGGGGGCTATGGCTACACCTTC	CAISSTGGYGYTF
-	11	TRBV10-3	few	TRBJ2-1	TGTGCCATCAGTGATGGGATAGAGCAGTTCTTC	CAISDGIEQFF
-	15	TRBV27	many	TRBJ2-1	TGTGCCAGCAGTTTTGGGGGGTTCGAAGGGGATGAGCAGTTCTTC	CASSFGGFEGDEQFF
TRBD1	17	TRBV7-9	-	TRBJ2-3	TGTGCCAGCAGCCTATACCGGGACAGGAAAAGCACAGATACGCAGTATTTT	CASSLYRDRKSTDTQYF
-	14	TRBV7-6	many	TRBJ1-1	TGTGCCAGCAGTTCAGGGGTTTTGGTGACTGAAGCTTTCTTT	CASSSGVLVTEAFF
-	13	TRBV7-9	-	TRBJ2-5	TGTGCCAGCAGCTGGGCAGGGGCGGAGACCCAGTACTTC	CASSWAGAETQYF
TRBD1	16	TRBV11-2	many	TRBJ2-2	TGTGCCAGCAGCTTAACAGGGGGCCCGCGAACCGGGGAGCTGTTTTTT	CASSLTGGPRTGELFF
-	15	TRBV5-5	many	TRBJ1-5	TGCGCCAGCAGCCTTGGGCAGGGTGGCAATCAGCCCCAGCATTTT	CASSLGQGGNQPQHF
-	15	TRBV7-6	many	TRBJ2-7	TGTGCCAGCAGCTTAGCTCCCCTTTCGGACTCCGAGCAGTACTTC	CASSLAPLSDSEQYF
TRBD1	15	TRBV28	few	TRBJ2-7	TGTGCCAGCAGCTGGGGGGACAGGGCCGGCCACGAGCAGTACTTC	CASSWGDRAGHEQYF
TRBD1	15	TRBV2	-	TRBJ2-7	TGTGCCAGCATAATCTCCGGGACAGGCTCCTACGAGCAGTACTTC	CASIISGTGSYEQYF
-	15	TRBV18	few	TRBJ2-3	TGTGCCAGCTCACCACCGGAGGGGAGCACAGATACGCAGTATTTT	CASSPPEGSTDTQYF
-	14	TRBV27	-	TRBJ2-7	TGTGCCAGCAGTATGGCAACCTCCTCCTACGAGCAGTACTTC	CASSMATSSYEQYF
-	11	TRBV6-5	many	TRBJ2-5	TGTGCCAGCAGTTACGGAAAGACCCAGTACTTC	CASSYGKTQYF
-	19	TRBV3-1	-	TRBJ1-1	TGTGCCAGCAACAGAAACCAGAACGGGAACCTTAATAGTAGGGCTGAAGCTTTCTTT	CASNRNQNGNLNSRAEAFF